This is a list of T cell receptor beta chains from one sample in a study of cytomegalovirus exposure and HLA in healthy donors. Assay used: immunoSEQ multiplex PCR; TCRdb lists only in-frame clones, some missing. The top ten hold 0.7% to 0.95% of the sample, which has under 200,000 clones, roughly 80% seen once. Sequenced input: PBMCs. The receptors come from a woman aged 18-29 years in good health and CMV-seronegative. Both conserved end residues are part of each CDR3. D genes are given only for firm matches. Not all rows give a size; the values are once, few, many and, for expanded clones, a class.

d_call: -
j_call: TRBJ2-1
clone_size: -
v_call: TRBV7-9
cdr3_aa: CASIGLVNNEQFF
cdr3_nt: TGTGCCAGCATCGGACTGGTAAACAATGAGCAGTTCTTC

d_call: -
j_call: TRBJ2-4
clone_size: -
v_call: TRBV15
cdr3_aa: CATSRGEAGTKNIQYF
cdr3_nt: TGTGCCACCAGCAGAGGCGAAGCCGGGACCAAAAACATTCAGTACTTC

d_call: TRBD2
j_call: TRBJ2-7
clone_size: once
v_call: TRBV7-8
cdr3_aa: CASSLKGLAGVTGGEQYF
cdr3_nt: TGTGCCAGCAGCTTAAAGGGACTAGCGGGAGTAACAGGGGGCGAGCAGTACTTC

d_call: TRBD1
j_call: TRBJ2-7
clone_size: -
v_call: TRBV5-1
cdr3_aa: CASSFPGQSFYEQYF
cdr3_nt: TGCGCCAGCAGCTTTCCGGGACAGTCCTTTTACGAGCAGTACTTC

d_call: TRBD1
j_call: TRBJ2-7
clone_size: -
v_call: TRBV10-3
cdr3_aa: CAISRDSSYEQYF
cdr3_nt: TGTGCCATCAGCCGGGACAGCTCCTACGAGCAGTACTTC

d_call: -
j_call: TRBJ1-2
clone_size: once
v_call: TRBV28
cdr3_aa: CASSLPQGKGLGYTF
cdr3_nt: TGTGCCAGCAGTTTACCCCAGGGAAAGGGTCTTGGCTACACCTTC

d_call: -
j_call: TRBJ1-2
clone_size: once
v_call: TRBV11-2
cdr3_aa: CASRAIDRDYGYTF
cdr3_nt: TGTGCCAGCAGAGCAATCGACAGAGACTATGGCTACACCTTC

d_call: -
j_call: TRBJ2-5
clone_size: -
v_call: TRBV7-9
cdr3_aa: CASSSPGQETQYF
cdr3_nt: TGTGCCAGCAGCTCTCCGGGCCAAGAGACCCAGTACTTC

d_call: TRBD1
j_call: TRBJ2-6
clone_size: few
v_call: TRBV4-1
cdr3_aa: CASRPIGTGPSSGANVLTF
cdr3_nt: TGCGCCAGCAGACCGATAGGGACAGGCCCTTCCTCTGGGGCCAACGTCCTGACTTTC

d_call: -
j_call: TRBJ1-5
clone_size: -
v_call: TRBV2
cdr3_aa: CASSVGRGNQPQHF
cdr3_nt: TGTGCCAGCAGTGTTGGGCGTGGCAATCAGCCCCAGCATTTT

d_call: TRBD1
j_call: TRBJ1-1
clone_size: few
v_call: TRBV25-1
cdr3_aa: CASSEADRGVWLVTEAFF
cdr3_nt: TGTGCCAGCAGTGAAGCGGACAGGGGGGTTTGGTTGGTAACTGAAGCTTTCTTT

d_call: TRBD2
j_call: TRBJ2-3
clone_size: -
v_call: TRBV4-2
cdr3_aa: CASSQPGLGTDTQYF
cdr3_nt: TGTGCCAGCAGCCAGCCGGGACTAGGCACAGATACGCAGTATTTT

d_call: TRBD1
j_call: TRBJ1-4
clone_size: -
v_call: TRBV4-3
cdr3_aa: CASSPRSRDSTEKLFF
cdr3_nt: TGCGCCAGCAGCCCCCGAAGCCGGGACAGCACTGAAAAACTGTTTTTT

d_call: TRBD2
j_call: TRBJ2-1
clone_size: once
v_call: TRBV27
cdr3_aa: CASSFHRLAIGEQFF
cdr3_nt: TGTGCCAGCAGTTTCCACAGACTAGCGATAGGTGAGCAGTTCTTC

d_call: -
j_call: TRBJ1-1
clone_size: -
v_call: TRBV9
cdr3_aa: CASSAEPRTEAFF
cdr3_nt: TGTGCCAGCAGTGCTGAACCGAGGACTGAAGCTTTCTTT

d_call: -
j_call: TRBJ2-2
clone_size: once
v_call: TRBV10-3
cdr3_aa: CATIDRSANTGELFF
cdr3_nt: TGTGCCACCATTGACAGGTCCGCGAACACCGGGGAGCTGTTTTTT

d_call: -
j_call: TRBJ1-2
clone_size: -
v_call: TRBV5-6
cdr3_aa: CASRVDTEYGYTF
cdr3_nt: TGTGCCAGCAGGGTGGACACCGAATATGGCTACACCTTC

d_call: TRBD1
j_call: TRBJ1-5
clone_size: few
v_call: TRBV5-6
cdr3_aa: CASSLKQGALANQPQHF
cdr3_nt: TGTGCCAGCAGCTTGAAACAGGGGGCGTTGGCAAATCAGCCCCAGCATTTT

d_call: -
j_call: TRBJ1-1
clone_size: -
v_call: TRBV28
cdr3_aa: CASSSTGSAEAFF
cdr3_nt: TGTGCCAGCAGTTCAACAGGGTCCGCTGAAGCTTTCTTT

d_call: TRBD1
j_call: TRBJ2-1
clone_size: -
v_call: TRBV28
cdr3_aa: CASTLGTGQYNEQFF
cdr3_nt: TGTGCCAGCACCCTAGGGACAGGGCAGTACAATGAGCAGTTCTTC

d_call: -
j_call: TRBJ2-3
clone_size: -
v_call: TRBV28
cdr3_aa: CATGLTDTQYF
cdr3_nt: TGTGCCACAGGGTTAACAGATACGCAGTATTTT

d_call: TRBD2
j_call: TRBJ2-2
clone_size: -
v_call: TRBV10-3
cdr3_aa: CAIRRLRTSGSKPGELFF
cdr3_nt: TGTGCCATCAGGCGACTGAGGACTAGCGGGAGTAAACCCGGGGAGCTGTTTTTT

d_call: TRBD2
j_call: TRBJ2-3
clone_size: -
v_call: TRBV28
cdr3_aa: CASSSGTSGRRDTQYF
cdr3_nt: TGTGCCAGCAGTTCCGGGACTAGCGGGAGGCGAGATACGCAGTATTTT

d_call: TRBD1
j_call: TRBJ1-1
clone_size: once
v_call: TRBV19
cdr3_aa: CASSIRQGAYTEAFF
cdr3_nt: TGTGCCAGTAGTATAAGGCAGGGGGCTTACACTGAAGCTTTCTTT

d_call: TRBD2
j_call: TRBJ2-7
clone_size: -
v_call: TRBV28
cdr3_aa: CASSLRTSGSSYEQYF
cdr3_nt: TGTGCCAGCAGTTTGAGGACTAGCGGGAGCTCCTACGAGCAGTACTTC

d_call: TRBD2
j_call: TRBJ2-1
clone_size: once
v_call: TRBV7-2
cdr3_aa: CASSSSGRAHNEQFF
cdr3_nt: TGTGCCAGCAGCTCTAGCGGGAGGGCTCATAATGAGCAGTTCTTC

d_call: TRBD1
j_call: TRBJ1-6
clone_size: -
v_call: TRBV23-1
cdr3_aa: CASSTRGQGLGNSPLHF
cdr3_nt: TGCGCCAGCAGTACCAGAGGACAGGGATTAGGTAATTCACCCCTCCACTTT

d_call: TRBD2
j_call: TRBJ2-1
clone_size: -
v_call: TRBV27
cdr3_aa: CASSASSGETYNEQFF
cdr3_nt: TGTGCCAGCAGTGCATCTAGCGGGGAGACATACAATGAGCAGTTCTTC

d_call: TRBD2
j_call: TRBJ2-7
clone_size: -
v_call: TRBV7-9
cdr3_aa: CASIAGGSWEQYF
cdr3_nt: TGTGCCAGCATAGCGGGAGGGTCTTGGGAGCAGTACTTC

d_call: TRBD1
j_call: TRBJ1-2
clone_size: -
v_call: TRBV27
cdr3_aa: CASRGTGAAYGYTF
cdr3_nt: TGTGCCAGCAGGGGGACAGGGGCGGCATATGGCTACACCTTC

d_call: -
j_call: TRBJ1-3
clone_size: -
v_call: TRBV30
cdr3_aa: CARSVLENTVYF
cdr3_nt: TGTGCCCGGAGTGTACTAGAGAACACCGTATATTTT

d_call: -
j_call: TRBJ1-5
clone_size: -
v_call: TRBV19
cdr3_aa: CASSRGGGSQPQHF
cdr3_nt: TGTGCCAGTAGTAGAGGGGGGGGATCTCAGCCCCAGCATTTT

d_call: -
j_call: TRBJ2-1
clone_size: -
v_call: TRBV30
cdr3_aa: CAWSVLLGNEQFF
cdr3_nt: TGTGCCTGGAGTGTTTTACTAGGAAATGAGCAGTTCTTC

d_call: -
j_call: TRBJ2-3
clone_size: once
v_call: TRBV6-5
cdr3_aa: CASSYSAGFTDTQYF
cdr3_nt: TGTGCCAGCAGTTACTCCGCGGGATTCACAGATACGCAGTATTTT

d_call: -
j_call: TRBJ1-6
clone_size: -
v_call: TRBV19
cdr3_aa: CASKWGGAPLHF
cdr3_nt: TGTGCCAGTAAGTGGGGGGGGGCACCCCTCCACTTT

d_call: -
j_call: TRBJ1-2
clone_size: -
v_call: TRBV5-6
cdr3_aa: CASSLGYGVHGYTF
cdr3_nt: TGTGCCAGCAGCTTGGGATACGGGGTACATGGCTACACCTTC

d_call: TRBD1
j_call: TRBJ2-1
clone_size: -
v_call: TRBV4-3
cdr3_aa: CASSRRFAGAGGIYNEQFF
cdr3_nt: TGCGCCAGCAGCCGGCGGTTTGCTGGTGCAGGGGGCATATACAATGAGCAGTTCTTC

d_call: TRBD2
j_call: TRBJ2-7
clone_size: -
v_call: TRBV4-2
cdr3_aa: CASSQDLSGSYEQYF
cdr3_nt: TGTGCCAGCAGCCAAGATCTAAGCGGGAGCTACGAGCAGTACTTC

d_call: -
j_call: TRBJ1-6
clone_size: few
v_call: TRBV30
cdr3_aa: CAWISSRVGSPLHF
cdr3_nt: TGTGCCTGGATCAGCTCCAGGGTCGGTTCACCCCTCCACTTT

d_call: -
j_call: TRBJ2-3
clone_size: -
v_call: TRBV18
cdr3_aa: CASSPTAGITQYF
cdr3_nt: TGTGCCAGCTCACCAACAGCAGGGATCACGCAGTATTTT

d_call: -
j_call: TRBJ2-5
clone_size: -
v_call: TRBV6-6
cdr3_aa: CASSYSSQGGTQYF
cdr3_nt: TGTGCCAGCAGTTACTCTTCTCAGGGAGGGACCCAGTACTTC

d_call: -
j_call: TRBJ2-1
clone_size: -
v_call: TRBV28
cdr3_aa: CASSLSGTLYNEQFF
cdr3_nt: TGTGCCAGCAGTTTATCCGGGACTCTCTACAATGAGCAGTTCTTC

d_call: -
j_call: TRBJ2-1
clone_size: -
v_call: TRBV18
cdr3_aa: CASSPRTQTSYNEQFF
cdr3_nt: TGTGCCAGCTCCCCAAGGACTCAAACCTCCTACAATGAGCAGTTCTTC

d_call: TRBD2
j_call: TRBJ2-3
clone_size: -
v_call: TRBV5-6
cdr3_aa: CASSLRTSGSGTDTQYF
cdr3_nt: TGTGCCAGCAGCTTGAGGACTAGCGGGAGTGGCACAGATACGCAGTATTTT

d_call: TRBD1
j_call: TRBJ1-1
clone_size: -
v_call: TRBV5-4
cdr3_aa: CASSLETGAEAFF
cdr3_nt: TGTGCCAGCAGCTTGGAGACAGGGGCCGAAGCTTTCTTT

d_call: TRBD1
j_call: TRBJ2-7
clone_size: -
v_call: TRBV2
cdr3_aa: CASSDEKMAGQGDEQYF
cdr3_nt: TGTGCCAGCAGTGATGAAAAAATGGCAGGACAGGGAGACGAGCAGTACTTC

d_call: -
j_call: TRBJ1-1
clone_size: -
v_call: TRBV2
cdr3_aa: CASSLGQLATEAFF
cdr3_nt: TGTGCCAGCAGCTTAGGACAGTTAGCCACTGAAGCTTTCTTT

d_call: -
j_call: TRBJ2-2
clone_size: -
v_call: TRBV7-9
cdr3_aa: CASSSEDSTYTGELFF
cdr3_nt: TGTGCCAGCAGCTCAGAGGATAGTACCTACACCGGGGAGCTGTTTTTT

d_call: -
j_call: TRBJ2-5
clone_size: -
v_call: TRBV6-5
cdr3_aa: CASSYSTPGRETQYF
cdr3_nt: TGTGCCAGCAGTTACTCGACCCCAGGAAGGGAGACCCAGTACTTC

d_call: TRBD1
j_call: TRBJ1-4
clone_size: -
v_call: TRBV25-1
cdr3_aa: CASSEGAEKLFF
cdr3_nt: TGTGCCAGCAGCGAGGGGGCTGAAAAACTGTTTTTT

d_call: -
j_call: TRBJ1-1
clone_size: few
v_call: TRBV18
cdr3_aa: CASSPFDTGMNTEAFF
cdr3_nt: TGTGCCAGCTCACCGTTCGACACAGGGATGAACACTGAAGCTTTCTTT